Reported below is one T cell receptor beta chain. The antigen is undetermined. V was pared by 1 base and J by 3 bases, with 9 bases between. CDR1 is SGHNT and CDR2 is YENEEA in the germline V gene. This CDR3 has 14 amino acids. The sample belongs to a study of cytomegalovirus exposure and HLA in healthy donors. General observations from the study: In a later analysis, approximately 18,000 TCR beta sequences were associated with HLA alleles at 0.05 false discovery rate.

Primers included in the PCR were 60 Vbeta and 13 Jbeta primers. The method was immunoSEQ multiplex PCR; TCRdb's version includes in-frame clones alone and lacks a portion of them. Counted here are some 190,000 clones, around 80% occurring once; the ten biggest clones make up around 2%. This TCR was recovered from a man aged 18 to 30 in good health and CMV-seronegative. The sample taken for sequencing was PBMCs. The V and J genes are TRBV11-3 and TRBJ2-5; tentatively, D is TRBD1 (5 bases). CDR3 amino acids: CASSLGKGKETQYF. The CDR3 region has the DNA TGTGCCAGCAGCTTAGGAAAGGGGAAAGAGACCCAGTACTTC.